This T cell receptor (beta chain) was sequenced for a study of Tregs in tolerant kidney transplant recipients. Study-level results: Biological reproducibility was not directly addressed in this study. Activated donor B cell expansion appeared to reveal the most relevant donor-specific TCRbeta repertoire.

Profiled with immunoSEQ multiplex PCR; TCRdb holds only in-frame clones, not every one. The sample includes about 240,000 clones, approximately 84% of them seen just once. In the case of this clone: Its antigen is not identified.

This sequence originates from a human donor in good health. Sequencing was performed on CD4+ T cells from blood.

CDR3 in amino acids: CASLGGGAAYNEQFF. The CDR3 DNA follows: TGTGCCAGCCTCGGGGGGGGTGCTGCCTACAATGAGCAGTTCTTC. The chain links TRBV27 to TRBJ2-1, with TRBD2 identical over 8 bases. Germline trimming cut 8 bases from V and 2 bases from J; bases unmatched to any gene: 8. The CDR3 length is 15 residues. The germline V gene encodes CDR1 MNHEY and CDR2 SMNVEV (reference sequence).